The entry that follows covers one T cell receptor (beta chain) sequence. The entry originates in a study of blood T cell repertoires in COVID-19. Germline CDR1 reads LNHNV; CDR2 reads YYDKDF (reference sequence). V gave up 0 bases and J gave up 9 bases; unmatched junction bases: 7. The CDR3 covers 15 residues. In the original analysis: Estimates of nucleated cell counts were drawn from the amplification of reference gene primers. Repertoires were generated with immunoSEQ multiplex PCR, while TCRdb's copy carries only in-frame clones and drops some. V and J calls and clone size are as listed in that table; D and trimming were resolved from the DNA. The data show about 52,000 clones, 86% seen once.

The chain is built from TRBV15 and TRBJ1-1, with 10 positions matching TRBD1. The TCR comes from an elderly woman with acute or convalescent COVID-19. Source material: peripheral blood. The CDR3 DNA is TGTGCCACCAGCAGAGACCCGGGACAGGGGATTCAAGCTTTCTTT. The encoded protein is CATSRDPGQGIQAFF.